Listed below are T cell receptor beta chains from one sample, sequenced in a study of T cell repertoires in cytomegalovirus infection. TCRdb re-derived calls from the reads in MiXCR, one entry per CDR3 protein. Counted here are around 450,000 distinct CDR3 sequences, approximately 10% occurring once; the ten biggest clones make up 10%. The sequenced material came from PBMCs. The receptor source for this set is a human donor in good health (CMV status not recorded). Some clones in this sample may be carry-over from other donors' samples. Each CDR3 is given with its conserved first and last residue. A D gene is named only where the DNA matches it firmly. Clone size is not always given. Where it is, it says once, few, many or a class for expanded clones.

j_call: TRBJ1-4
d_call: .
v_call: TRBV9
cdr3_length: 17
clone_size: .
cdr3_aa: CASSVVIAGGITEKLFF
cdr3_nt: TGTGCCAGCAGCGTAGTAATTGCGGGGGGTATAACTGAAAAACTGTTTTTT

j_call: TRBJ2-1
d_call: TRBD1
v_call: TRBV18
cdr3_length: 15
clone_size: .
cdr3_aa: CASSPRGQGDNEQFF
cdr3_nt: TGTGCCAGCTCACCGCGGGGACAGGGGGACAATGAGCAGTTCTTC

j_call: TRBJ1-5
d_call: TRBD1
v_call: TRBV19
cdr3_length: 14
clone_size: few
cdr3_aa: CASSIPGQGIAQHF
cdr3_nt: TGTGCCAGTAGTATACCGGGACAGGGTATCGCCCAGCATTTT

j_call: TRBJ1-5
d_call: .
v_call: TRBV19
cdr3_length: 15
clone_size: many
cdr3_aa: CASRGSGNSNQPQHF
cdr3_nt: TGTGCCAGTAGAGGATCAGGCAATAGCAATCAGCCCCAGCATTTT

j_call: TRBJ1-3
d_call: .
v_call: TRBV7-8
cdr3_length: 13
clone_size: many
cdr3_aa: CASSTSSGNTIYF
cdr3_nt: TGTGCCAGCAGCACGAGTTCTGGAAACACCATATATTTT

j_call: TRBJ1-2
d_call: .
v_call: TRBV6-6
cdr3_length: 12
clone_size: .
cdr3_aa: CASTQLNYGYTF
cdr3_nt: TGTGCCAGCACTCAACTTAACTATGGCTACACCTTC

j_call: TRBJ2-3
d_call: TRBD2
v_call: TRBV29-1
cdr3_length: 13
clone_size: .
cdr3_aa: CSALAGGTDTQYF
cdr3_nt: TGCAGCGCCCTAGCGGGGGGGACAGATACGCAGTATTTT

j_call: TRBJ1-4
d_call: .
v_call: TRBV20-1
cdr3_length: 14
clone_size: .
cdr3_aa: CSARPREKVEKLFF
cdr3_nt: TGCAGTGCCCGGCCCAGGGAGAAGGTTGAAAAACTGTTTTTT

j_call: TRBJ1-2
d_call: .
v_call: TRBV19
cdr3_length: 17
clone_size: many
cdr3_aa: CASIRDISHIYNYGYTF
cdr3_nt: TGTGCCAGTATCCGGGACATCTCACATATTTATAACTATGGCTACACCTTC

j_call: TRBJ2-7
d_call: TRBD1
v_call: TRBV24-1
cdr3_length: 13
clone_size: .
cdr3_aa: CATGQGGTYEQYF
cdr3_nt: TGTGCCACGGGACAGGGAGGGACCTACGAGCAGTACTTC

j_call: TRBJ2-3
d_call: TRBD2
v_call: TRBV5-1
cdr3_length: 15
clone_size: few
cdr3_aa: CASSVSGAGTDTQYF
cdr3_nt: TGCGCCAGCAGCGTTAGCGGGGCGGGCACAGATACGCAGTATTTT

j_call: TRBJ2-7
d_call: TRBD1
v_call: TRBV15
cdr3_length: 15
clone_size: many
cdr3_aa: CATSRDRTGVYEQYF
cdr3_nt: TGTGCCACCAGCAGAGATAGGACAGGGGTCTACGAGCAGTACTTC

j_call: TRBJ2-1
d_call: TRBD2
v_call: TRBV24-1
cdr3_length: 16
clone_size: many
cdr3_aa: CATSDPTSGRLNEQFF
cdr3_nt: TGTGCCACCAGTGACCCGACTAGCGGGAGACTCAATGAGCAGTTCTTC

j_call: TRBJ2-2
d_call: .
v_call: TRBV7-9
cdr3_length: 14
clone_size: many
cdr3_aa: CASSLALFTGELFF
cdr3_nt: TGTGCCAGCAGCTTAGCCCTATTCACCGGGGAGCTGTTTTTT

j_call: TRBJ2-1
d_call: TRBD2
v_call: TRBV7-2
cdr3_length: 15
clone_size: many
cdr3_aa: CASSKRTSVGNEQFF
cdr3_nt: TGTGCCAGCAGCAAACGGACTAGCGTGGGGAATGAGCAGTTCTTC

j_call: TRBJ1-3
d_call: .
v_call: TRBV20-1
cdr3_length: 12
clone_size: .
cdr3_aa: CSAGYGGNTIYF
cdr3_nt: TGCAGTGCTGGTTACGGGGGAAACACCATATATTTT

j_call: TRBJ2-7
d_call: TRBD1
v_call: TRBV28
cdr3_length: 15
clone_size: .
cdr3_aa: CASSTSDRGGDEQYF
cdr3_nt: TGTGCCAGCAGTACCTCGGACAGGGGGGGCGACGAGCAGTACTTC

j_call: TRBJ1-5
d_call: .
v_call: TRBV27
cdr3_length: 16
clone_size: few
cdr3_aa: CASSLSRLSSNQPQHF
cdr3_nt: TGTGCCAGCAGTTTATCTCGACTCAGTAGCAATCAGCCCCAGCATTTT

j_call: TRBJ1-4
d_call: .
v_call: TRBV7-8
cdr3_length: 13
clone_size: .
cdr3_aa: CANSSRINEKLFF
cdr3_nt: TGTGCCAACAGCTCACGGATTAATGAAAAACTGTTTTTT

j_call: TRBJ2-1
d_call: .
v_call: TRBV18
cdr3_length: 13
clone_size: few
cdr3_aa: CASSRIGNNEQFF
cdr3_nt: TGTGCCAGCTCTCGAATCGGCAACAATGAGCAGTTCTTC

j_call: TRBJ2-6
d_call: TRBD2
v_call: TRBV7-9
cdr3_length: 21
clone_size: many
cdr3_aa: CASSPSPLLKGRAPGANVLTF
cdr3_nt: TGTGCCAGCAGCCCAAGTCCCTTGCTAAAAGGGAGGGCCCCCGGGGCCAACGTCCTGACTTTC

j_call: TRBJ1-2
d_call: .
v_call: TRBV5-6
cdr3_length: 13
clone_size: .
cdr3_aa: CASSFREEGGYTF
cdr3_nt: TGTGCCAGCAGCTTCCGGGAGGAGGGTGGCTACACCTTC

j_call: TRBJ1-5
d_call: .
v_call: TRBV2
cdr3_length: 16
clone_size: .
cdr3_aa: CASSEAGGGAYQPQHF
cdr3_nt: TGTGCCAGCAGTGAAGCGGGGGGGGGGGCGTATCAGCCCCAGCATTTT

j_call: TRBJ1-3
d_call: .
v_call: TRBV7-6
cdr3_length: 15
clone_size: many
cdr3_aa: CASSLAEGSGNTIYF
cdr3_nt: TGTGCCAGCAGCTTAGCGGAGGGCTCTGGAAACACCATATATTTT

j_call: TRBJ2-5
d_call: .
v_call: TRBV29-1
cdr3_length: 13
clone_size: .
cdr3_aa: CSVVRGIQETQYF
cdr3_nt: TGCAGCGTTGTAAGGGGGATCCAAGAGACCCAGTACTTC

j_call: TRBJ1-1
d_call: .
v_call: TRBV4-1
cdr3_length: 15
clone_size: few
cdr3_aa: CASSRDWMKDTEAFF
cdr3_nt: TGCGCCAGCAGCCGGGATTGGATGAAGGACACTGAAGCTTTCTTT

j_call: TRBJ2-7
d_call: TRBD2
v_call: TRBV7-9
cdr3_length: 14
clone_size: many
cdr3_aa: CASSQAGGLGEQYF
cdr3_nt: TGTGCCAGCAGCCAAGCGGGAGGGCTCGGGGAGCAGTACTTC

j_call: TRBJ2-1
d_call: .
v_call: TRBV19
cdr3_length: 15
clone_size: few
cdr3_aa: CASRKDIPSYNEQFF
cdr3_nt: TGTGCCAGTCGAAAGGACATTCCGTCCTACAATGAGCAGTTCTTC

j_call: TRBJ2-1
d_call: .
v_call: TRBV6-4
cdr3_length: 16
clone_size: many
cdr3_aa: CASSVLAISSYNEQFF
cdr3_nt: TGTGCCAGCAGTGTACTAGCAATAAGCTCCTACAATGAGCAGTTCTTC

j_call: TRBJ2-6
d_call: .
v_call: TRBV7-3
cdr3_length: 17
clone_size: .
cdr3_aa: CASSLEGTNSGANVLTF
cdr3_nt: TGTGCCAGCAGCTTAGAGGGCACCAACTCTGGGGCCAACGTCCTGACTTTC

j_call: TRBJ2-3
d_call: TRBD2
v_call: TRBV9
cdr3_length: 16
clone_size: many
cdr3_aa: CASSANGRRVTDTQYF
cdr3_nt: TGTGCCAGCAGTGCAAACGGGAGGCGGGTCACAGATACGCAGTATTTT

j_call: TRBJ2-4
d_call: TRBD2
v_call: TRBV20-1
cdr3_length: 14
clone_size: few
cdr3_aa: CSASRNSGRDIQYF
cdr3_nt: TGCAGTGCTAGTCGAAATAGCGGGAGAGACATTCAGTACTTC

j_call: TRBJ2-1
d_call: .
v_call: TRBV20-1
cdr3_length: 15
clone_size: many
cdr3_aa: CSAPPPKSSYNEQFF
cdr3_nt: TGCAGTGCTCCTCCACCTAAGAGCTCCTACAATGAGCAGTTCTTC

j_call: TRBJ2-5
d_call: .
v_call: TRBV24-1
cdr3_length: 16
clone_size: many
cdr3_aa: CATSDYRDASPETQYF
cdr3_nt: TGTGCCACCAGTGATTACAGGGATGCGTCACCAGAGACCCAGTACTTC

j_call: TRBJ2-2
d_call: .
v_call: TRBV5-4
cdr3_length: 13
clone_size: few
cdr3_aa: CASSADSTGELFF
cdr3_nt: TGTGCCAGCAGCGCGGACAGCACCGGGGAGCTGTTTTTT

j_call: TRBJ1-2
d_call: TRBD1
v_call: TRBV4-1
cdr3_length: 16
clone_size: many
cdr3_aa: CASSQVGTGGNYGYTF
cdr3_nt: TGCGCCAGCAGCCAAGTTGGGACAGGGGGCAACTATGGCTACACCTTC

j_call: TRBJ1-2
d_call: .
v_call: TRBV12-3/TRBV12-4
cdr3_length: 14
clone_size: many
cdr3_aa: CASSQNNPGSGYTF
cdr3_nt: TGTGCCAGCAGCCAAAATAACCCTGGGAGTGGCTACACCTTC

j_call: TRBJ1-5
d_call: TRBD1
v_call: TRBV7-8
cdr3_length: 15
clone_size: many
cdr3_aa: CASSQDRGELQPQHF
cdr3_nt: TGTGCCAGCAGCCAAGACAGGGGGGAACTTCAGCCCCAGCATTTT

j_call: TRBJ2-7
d_call: TRBD1
v_call: TRBV10-3
cdr3_length: 15
clone_size: .
cdr3_aa: CAISEGDRETYEQYF
cdr3_nt: TGTGCCATCAGTGAAGGGGACAGGGAGACTTACGAGCAGTACTTC

j_call: TRBJ2-2
d_call: .
v_call: TRBV5-1
cdr3_length: 14
clone_size: many
cdr3_aa: CASMRQGNTGELFF
cdr3_nt: TGCGCCAGTATGCGGCAGGGTAACACCGGGGAGCTGTTTTTT

j_call: TRBJ2-3
d_call: .
v_call: TRBV6-6
cdr3_length: 14
clone_size: .
cdr3_aa: CASTTRETTDTQYF
cdr3_nt: TGTGCCAGCACCACCAGGGAAACGACAGATACGCAGTATTTT